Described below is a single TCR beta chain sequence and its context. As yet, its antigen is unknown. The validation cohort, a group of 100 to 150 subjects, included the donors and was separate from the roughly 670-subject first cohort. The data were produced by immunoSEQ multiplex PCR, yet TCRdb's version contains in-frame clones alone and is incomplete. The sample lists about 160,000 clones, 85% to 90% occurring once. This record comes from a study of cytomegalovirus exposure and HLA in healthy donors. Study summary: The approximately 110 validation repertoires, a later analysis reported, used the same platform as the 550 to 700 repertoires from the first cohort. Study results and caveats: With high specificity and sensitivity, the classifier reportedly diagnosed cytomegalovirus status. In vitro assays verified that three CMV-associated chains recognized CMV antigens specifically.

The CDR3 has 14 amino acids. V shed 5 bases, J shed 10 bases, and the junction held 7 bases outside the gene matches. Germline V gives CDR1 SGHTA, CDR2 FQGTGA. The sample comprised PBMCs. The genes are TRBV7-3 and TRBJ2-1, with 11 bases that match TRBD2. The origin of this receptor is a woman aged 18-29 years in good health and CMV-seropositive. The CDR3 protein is CASSPPGTSGEQFF. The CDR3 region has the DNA TGTGCCAGCAGCCCTCCCGGGACTAGCGGAGAGCAGTTCTTC. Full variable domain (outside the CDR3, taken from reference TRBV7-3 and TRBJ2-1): GAGVSQTPSNKVTEKGKYVELRCDPISGHTALYWYRQSLGQGPEFLIYFQGTGAADDSGLPNDRFFAVRPEGSVSTLKIQRTERGDSAVYLCASSPPGTSGEQFFGPGTRLTVL.